This T cell receptor beta chain was profiled in a study of blood T cell repertoires in COVID-19. Across the study: COVID-19 samples collected from the United States, Italy and Spain covered acute and convalescent phases.

Clinical histories supplied by participants themselves formed the basis of cohort assignment. Germline V CDR1 and CDR2: LNHDA, SQIVND (reference sequence). V was trimmed by 4 bases and J by 3 bases, leaving 12 bases between them. This CDR3 spans 14 amino acids. Original handling: Researchers report that nucleated cell counts were estimated from reference gene primer amplification. Repertoires were generated with immunoSEQ multiplex PCR, while TCRdb's copy carries only in-frame clones and drops some. The V and J calls and clone size come from that table; D and trimming were worked out from the DNA. Among 130,000 or so clones listed, around four fifths were seen once.

The TCR was taken from a man in his forties with acute COVID-19. The chain joins TRBV19 to TRBJ1-2; D might be TRBD1 (5 bases). Sequenced sample: PBMCs or T cells enriched from blood (not recorded which). DNA for the CDR3: TGTGCCAGTAGTAGACCAGGGATATACTATGGCTACACCTTC. Its protein is CASSRPGIYYGYTF.